The T cell receptor (beta chain) under discussion was sequenced for a study of beta chain features in type 1 diabetes. The study reverse transcribed the entire isolated RNA, so it sequenced expressed TCRB transcripts. Clones were sequenced by immunoSEQ multiplex PCR, and TCRdb holds only the in-frame ones, with some missing. The sample carries about 390,000 clones, about 10% recorded once. Comment on this clone: Its antigen is unidentified.

CDR1 is SGHVS, CDR2 FNYEAQ, per germline. This CDR3 is built from 14 residues. V lost 5 bases and J lost 5; bases outside the gene matches: 7. Study observations and caveats: Significant though moderate, a shortening of TCRB CDR3s appeared in all four CD4+ subsets of Type 1 diabetes patients.

Sorting with CD45RO/CCR7/CD25/CD127/CD95/CD27 yielded naive, central memory, regulatory and stem-like memory CD4+ cells. Specimen: central memory CD4+ T cells from blood. The rearrangement uses TRBV7-6 and TRBJ1-2; 8 positions match TRBD1. The clonotype was recovered from a man under 40 with type 1 diabetes. The CDR3 nucleotides read TGTGCCAGCAGCCCTCCGGACAGGGCGTATGGCTACACCTTC. This sequence encodes CASSPPDRAYGYTF.